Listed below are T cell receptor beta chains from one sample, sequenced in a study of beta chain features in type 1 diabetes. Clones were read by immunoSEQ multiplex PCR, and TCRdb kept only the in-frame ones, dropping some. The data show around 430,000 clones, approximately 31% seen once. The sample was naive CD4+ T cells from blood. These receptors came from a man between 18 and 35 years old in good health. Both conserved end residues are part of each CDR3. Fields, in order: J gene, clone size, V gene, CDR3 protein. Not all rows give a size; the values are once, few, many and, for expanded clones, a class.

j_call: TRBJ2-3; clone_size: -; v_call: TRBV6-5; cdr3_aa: CASRRTSTTDTQYF
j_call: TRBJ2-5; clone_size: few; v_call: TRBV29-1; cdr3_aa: CSVKGRRELEWETQYF
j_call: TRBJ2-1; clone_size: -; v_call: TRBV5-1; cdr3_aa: CASSSIAGGYNEQFF
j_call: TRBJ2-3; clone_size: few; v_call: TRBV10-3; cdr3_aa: CAISGTQDTQYF
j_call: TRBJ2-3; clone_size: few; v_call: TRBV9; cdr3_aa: CASSGGPSTDTQYF
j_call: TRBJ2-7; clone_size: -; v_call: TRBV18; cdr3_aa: CASSPQGTVPPYEQYF
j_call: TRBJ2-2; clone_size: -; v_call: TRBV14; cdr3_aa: CASRVLGSNTGELFF
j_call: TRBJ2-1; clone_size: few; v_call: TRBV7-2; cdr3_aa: CASSLGSAAPYNEQFF
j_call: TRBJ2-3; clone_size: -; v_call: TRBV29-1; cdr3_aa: CSQSGATDTQYF
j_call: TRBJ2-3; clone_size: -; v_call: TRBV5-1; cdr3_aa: CASSFPAPGPSADTQYF
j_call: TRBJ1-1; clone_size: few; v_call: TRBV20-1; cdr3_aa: CSARGNTEAFF
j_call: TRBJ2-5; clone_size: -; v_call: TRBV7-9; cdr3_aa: CASSQRGTGIETQYF
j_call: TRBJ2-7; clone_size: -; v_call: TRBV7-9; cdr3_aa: CASSFRDGYSYEQYF
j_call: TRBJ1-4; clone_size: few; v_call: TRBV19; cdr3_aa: CASSIDPSGLNEKLFF
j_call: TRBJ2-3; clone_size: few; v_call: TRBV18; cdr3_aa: CASSPPLSGPGADTQYF
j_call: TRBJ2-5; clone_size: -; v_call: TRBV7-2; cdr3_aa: CASRLETFVETQYF
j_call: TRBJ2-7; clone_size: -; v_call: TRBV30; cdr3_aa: CAWGRQGPYEQYF
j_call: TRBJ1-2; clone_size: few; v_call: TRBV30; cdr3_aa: CAWSGTAYGYTF
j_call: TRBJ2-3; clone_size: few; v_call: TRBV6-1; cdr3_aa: CASSEGRGMPTDTQYF
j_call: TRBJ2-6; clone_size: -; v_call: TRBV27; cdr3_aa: CASSFSVSGANVLTF
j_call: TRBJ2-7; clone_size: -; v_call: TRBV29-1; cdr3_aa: CSGADFDYEQYF
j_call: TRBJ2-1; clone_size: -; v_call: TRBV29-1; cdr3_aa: CSVEHRLAPYNEQFF
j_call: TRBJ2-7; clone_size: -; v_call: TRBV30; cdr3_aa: CAWSDGRYEQYF
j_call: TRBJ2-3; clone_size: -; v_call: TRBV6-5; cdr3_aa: CASSVDRGTDTQYF
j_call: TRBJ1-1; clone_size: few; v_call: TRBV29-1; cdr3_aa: CSVDWYSGGVMNTEAFF
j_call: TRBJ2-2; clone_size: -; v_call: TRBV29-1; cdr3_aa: CSIRDRLDTGELFF
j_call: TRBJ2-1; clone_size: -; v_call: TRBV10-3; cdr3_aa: CAILRTSGTYNEQFF
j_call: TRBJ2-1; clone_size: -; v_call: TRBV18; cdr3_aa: CASSPPASLSYNEQFF
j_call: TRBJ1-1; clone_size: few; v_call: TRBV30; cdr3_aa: CAWRRQGINTEAFF
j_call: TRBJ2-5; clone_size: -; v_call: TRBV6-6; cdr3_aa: CASSYTDGGAETQYF
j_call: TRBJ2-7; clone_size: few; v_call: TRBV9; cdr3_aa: CASSVGPDPYEQYF
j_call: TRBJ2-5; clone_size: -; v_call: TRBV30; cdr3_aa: CAWSGYSGEETQYF
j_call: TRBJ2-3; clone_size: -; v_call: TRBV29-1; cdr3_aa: CSVDPGLAGGTDTQYF
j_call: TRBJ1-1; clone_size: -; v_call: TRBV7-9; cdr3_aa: CASSPGQAKAEAFF
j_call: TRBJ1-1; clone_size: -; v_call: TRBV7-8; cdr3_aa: CASSLEIRGEAFF
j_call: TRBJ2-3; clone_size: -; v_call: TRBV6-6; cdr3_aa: CAVRWRERGPDTQYF
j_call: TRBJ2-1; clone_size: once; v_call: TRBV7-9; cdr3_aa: CASSLAGLANEQFF
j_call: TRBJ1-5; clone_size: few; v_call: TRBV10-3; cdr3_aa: CAISGDSNQPQHF